This T cell receptor beta chain was identified during a study of blood T cell repertoires in COVID-19 (dated by TCRdb to the early 2020s). For the wider study: Samples covering the acute and convalescent phases of COVID-19 were provided by collaborators in the United States, Italy and Spain. The material from the prospective study consisted of cDNA or gDNA derived from T cells, B-cell-depleted T cells, or PBMCs. The dataset comprised deeply sampled blood TCRbeta repertoires from subjects exposed to, actively infected with, or recovered from COVID-19. The repertoires were made available in a free public database intended to serve as a resource for research on the immune response to SARS-CoV-2. Samples were obtained from the ongoing ImmuneRACE study (first 160 participants) and from about 1,300 subjects provided by 6 global collaborators. Nearly every sample came with metadata listing a de-identified subject ID, COVID-19 status, age in years and sex. Where available, HLA class I and class II types were obtained from metadata supplied by the sample provider rather than from assay-based typing.

From cysteine to phenylalanine, the CDR3 is 13 amino acids long. Here the CDR3 DNA is all that survives: 39 bases in frame from base 1. As encoded in the germline V gene, CDR1 is SGHAT while CDR2 is FQNNGV. V loses 5 bases of germline sequence and J loses 7 bases, and the interval between the two ends is 12 bases. TCRbeta CDR3 regions were amplified from genomic DNA using the immunoSEQ Assay, a bias-controlled multiplex PCR. Turning to the authors' computational methods: Nucleated cell counts per sample were estimated from amplification of reference gene primers within the assay. Sequence reads were collapsed and filtered to measure the absolute abundance of every unique TCRbeta CDR3 rearrangement. Productive Simpson clonality was computed per sample as the square root of Simpson's diversity index over productive rearrangements. As stored in TCRdb, this immuneACCESS dataset retains in-frame rearrangements with V and J assigned. A fraction of the clones does not appear; measured against another copy, unresolved V genes explain less than half of the discrepancy, and the remainder lacks a known reason. V, J and clone size are those of that table, while D and trimming were read from the DNA. The sample table shows roughly 250,000 clones, and about 87% are seen once. Of the sample, approximately 1.6% falls within the top ten clones.

Broader findings and caveats from the paper: The quantity of clinical and demographic metadata differed by source and by participant and was supplied without curation.

To note about this clone: The antigen it recognizes is unknown. Base-call qualities are not available, and no considerably larger clone is one nucleotide away.

Participants in the prospective study were enrolled through a virtual design, were aged 18 to 89 years, and lived in 20 to 30 United States geographic areas. In the prospective study, participants were assigned to cohorts based on the clinical history participants reported in a screening survey and a study questionnaire. ImmuneRACE Cohort 3 recovered participants were defined by two consecutive negative NP/OP PCR tests, healthcare professional clearance, or symptom resolution. In the prospective study, whole blood, serum and a nasopharyngeal or oropharyngeal swab were collected from each participant by mobile phlebotomists. Over an approximately two-month period, participants in the prospective study had the option of providing additional blood draws and questionnaires. Before DNA extraction, prospective study blood samples were shipped either frozen or at room temperature.

This TCR derives from a woman in her forties or fifties who had recovered from COVID-19. Rearrangement joined TRBV11-2 to TRBJ2-1, with the D gene too uncertain to name. Sequencing used PBMCs or T cells enriched from blood (not recorded which). CDR3 region: CASSLPGGNEQFF. The DNA reads TGTGCCAGCAGCCTGCCGGGTGGTAATGAGCAGTTCTTC.